This is a list of T cell receptor beta chains from one sample in a study of CD8 T cells in Susac syndrome. One entry per CDR3 protein, called by TCRdb with MiXCR from the immunoSEQ multiplex PCR reads. The sample shows roughly 180,000 distinct CDR3 sequences, about 95% of them seen only once. Sequenced sample: CD4+ T cells from PBMCs. These receptors were collected from a human donor in good health. CDR3s include the opening cysteine and the closing phenylalanine or tryptophan. The D gene is left open where the match is weak. Rows give clone size only sometimes, using once, few, many, or a class for an expanded clone.

j_call d_call clone_size v_call cdr3_aa
TRBJ2-3 . . TRBV2 CASSDGGAKTDTQYF
TRBJ2-1 . . TRBV30 CAWSEGGPYNEQFF
TRBJ1-4 TRBD1 . TRBV7-6 CASSPTGEGEKLFF
TRBJ2-3 TRBD2 . TRBV29-1 CSVDGTSGSSTDTQYF
TRBJ2-1 TRBD1 . TRBV3-1 CASSPTRGQGDNEQFF
TRBJ2-7 TRBD1 . TRBV20-1 CSARDEDRGLNEQYF
TRBJ2-5 TRBD2 . TRBV7-7 CASSLGAGGQETQYF
TRBJ2-5 . . TRBV28 CASMEIGETQYF
TRBJ2-1 TRBD2 . TRBV15 CATSRDPRLAGYNEQFF
TRBJ2-6 . . TRBV7-2 CASSFVGANVLTF
TRBJ1-2 . . TRBV24-1 CATTAGQPGYTF
TRBJ2-1 . . TRBV6-2/TRBV6-3 CASSPGVEQFF
TRBJ2-1 TRBD2 . TRBV7-2 CASSPGLAREQFF
TRBJ1-6 . . TRBV27 CASSSRGSSYNSPLHF
TRBJ1-2 . . TRBV7-9 CASSPGLNYGYTF
TRBJ2-7 . . TRBV6-5 CASSYSLDTTSLGLIYEQYF
TRBJ2-7 TRBD2 once TRBV7-2 CASSLVLAGANEQYF